This record covers a single T cell receptor (beta chain). CD8+ and CD4+ T cells from blood underwent TCR beta sequencing, which was carried out in a high-throughput format. These data are taken from a study of CD8 T cells in Susac syndrome. J was trimmed by 3 bases and V by 6 bases; bases with no gene match: 8. From germline, CDR1 is MNHEY and CDR2 SVGAGI. This CDR3 is 15 amino acids long. It was with random hexamers that about 0.45 to 1 ug RNA was reverse transcribed. The TCR beta CDR3 was amplified by immunoSEQ multiplex PCR across 54 Vbeta, 13 Jbeta. TCRdb ran MiXCR on the immunoSEQ multiplex PCR reads and lists one entry per CDR3 protein. The sample lists about 160,000 distinct CDR3 sequences, roughly 95% occurring once.

This receptor was identified in a human donor with multiple sclerosis. The chain combines TRBV6-5 with TRBJ2-4, with 7 positions matching TRBD2. Sequencing used CD4+ T cells from PBMCs. CDR3 sequence: CASRGREGGKNIQYF. As DNA, the CDR3 is TGTGCCAGCAGAGGCAGGGAGGGAGGCAAAAACATTCAGTACTTC.